This T cell receptor beta chain was obtained from a study of radiotherapy plus CTLA-4 blockade in lung cancer. A note on this clone: As yet, its antigen is unknown.

Those with chemo-refractory metastatic non-small-cell lung cancer were treated with focal radiation combined with CTLA-4 blockade using ipilimumab. General study findings and limits: Clones derived from tumor TCRs expanded in blood after radiotherapy plus ipilimumab. Early blood T cell clone dynamics, with interferon-beta, were reported to best predict response.

Trimming shortened V by 5 bases and J by 7 bases, and 9 bases separated the two germline ends. The CDR3 has 12 amino acids. Germline CDR1 LNHDA, CDR2 SQIVND (reference sequence). Clones were sequenced by immunoSEQ multiplex PCR, and TCRdb holds only the in-frame ones, with some missing. The data show more than 100,000 clones, 85% to 90% seen once. Source: peripheral blood, taken from a patient treated with radiotherapy plus ipilimumab. The chain recombines TRBV19 with TRBJ1-5; no firm D call. The clonotype comes from a human donor with non-small cell lung cancer that progressed on radiotherapy plus ipilimumab. This CDR3 is CASSLPVQPQHF. DNA for the CDR3: TGTGCCAGTAGTCTTCCAGTCCAGCCCCAGCATTTT. Together with reference TRBV19 and TRBJ1-5, the CDR3 gives the full variable domain: DGGITQSPKYLFRKEGQNVTLSCEQNLNHDAMYWYRQDPGQGLRLIYYSQIVNDFQKGDIAEGYSVSREKKESFPLTVTSAQKNPTAFYLCASSLPVQPQHFGDGTRLSIL.